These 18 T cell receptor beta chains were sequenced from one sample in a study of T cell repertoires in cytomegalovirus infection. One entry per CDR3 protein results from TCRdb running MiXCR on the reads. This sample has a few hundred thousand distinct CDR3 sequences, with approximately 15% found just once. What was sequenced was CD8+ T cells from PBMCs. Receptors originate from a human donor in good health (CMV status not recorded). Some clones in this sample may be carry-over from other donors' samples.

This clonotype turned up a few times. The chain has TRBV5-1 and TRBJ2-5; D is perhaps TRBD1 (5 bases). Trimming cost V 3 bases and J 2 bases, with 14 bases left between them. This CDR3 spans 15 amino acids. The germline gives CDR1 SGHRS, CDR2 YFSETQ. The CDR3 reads CASSSPSQGQETQYF. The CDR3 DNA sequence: TGCGCCAGCAGCTCGCCCTCCCAGGGACAAGAGACCCAGTACTTC.

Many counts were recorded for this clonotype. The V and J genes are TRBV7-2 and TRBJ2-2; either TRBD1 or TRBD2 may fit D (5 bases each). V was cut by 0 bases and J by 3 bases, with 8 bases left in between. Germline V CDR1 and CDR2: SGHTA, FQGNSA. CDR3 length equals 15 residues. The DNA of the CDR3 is TGTGCCAGCAGCTTAGCCGGGGCCTACACCGGGGAGCTGTTTTTT. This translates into CASSLAGAYTGELFF.

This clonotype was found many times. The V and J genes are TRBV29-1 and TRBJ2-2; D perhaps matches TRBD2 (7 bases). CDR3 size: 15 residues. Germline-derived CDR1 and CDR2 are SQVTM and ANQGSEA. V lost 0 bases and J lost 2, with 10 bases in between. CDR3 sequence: CSVEEGGANTGELFF. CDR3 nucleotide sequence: TGCAGCGTTGAAGAAGGGGGGGCCAACACCGGGGAGCTGTTTTTT.

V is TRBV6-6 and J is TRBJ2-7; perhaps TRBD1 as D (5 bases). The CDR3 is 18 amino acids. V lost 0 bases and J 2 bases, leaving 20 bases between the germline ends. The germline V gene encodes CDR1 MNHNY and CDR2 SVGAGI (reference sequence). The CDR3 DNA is TGTGCCAGCAGTTACTCCGACAGCTTACTCGAAAAGGCCTACGAGCAGTACTTC. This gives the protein CASSYSDSLLEKAYEQYF.

CDR3 bases: TGTGCCAGCAGCTTCTTCTCCTCTCGATACGAGCAGTACTTC. It yields the protein CASSFFSSRYEQYF. The V and J genes are TRBV5-6 and TRBJ2-7; D remains ambiguous. There are 14 residues in the CDR3. The V gene lost 2 bases and the J gene lost 4 bases, with 13 bases spanning the gap. Germline V lookup: CDR1 SGHDT, CDR2 YYEEEE.

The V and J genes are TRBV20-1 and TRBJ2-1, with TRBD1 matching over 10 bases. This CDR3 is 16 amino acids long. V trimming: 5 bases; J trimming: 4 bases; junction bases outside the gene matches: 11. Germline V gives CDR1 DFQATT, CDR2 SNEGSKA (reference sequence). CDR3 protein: CSAGALGQGTYNEQFF. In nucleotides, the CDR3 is TGCAGTGCTGGGGCCCTGGGACAGGGGACGTACAATGAGCAGTTCTTC.

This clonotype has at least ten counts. The CDR3 DNA reads as TGTGCCAGCAGCTTAAGGCTAGCGGGGTACCAAGAGACCCAGTACTTC. This gives the protein CASSLRLAGYQETQYF. The chain carries TRBV7-2 and TRBJ2-5, with TRBD2 matching over 9 bases. V lost 2 bases, J lost 0 bases, and 4 bases stayed unmatched. This CDR3 comprises 16 residues. CDR1 is SGHTA and CDR2 is FQGNSA in the germline V gene.

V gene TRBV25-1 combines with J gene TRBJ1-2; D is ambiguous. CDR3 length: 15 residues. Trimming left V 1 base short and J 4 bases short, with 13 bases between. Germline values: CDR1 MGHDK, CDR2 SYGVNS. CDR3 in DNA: TGTGCCAGCAGTGAATCAATGGTTAAGGGCTATGGCTACACCTTC. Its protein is CASSESMVKGYGYTF.

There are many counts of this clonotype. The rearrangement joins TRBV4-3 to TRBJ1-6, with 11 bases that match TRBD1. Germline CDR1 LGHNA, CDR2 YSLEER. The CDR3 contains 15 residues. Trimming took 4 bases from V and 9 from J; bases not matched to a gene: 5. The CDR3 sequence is CASSPGTGGFSPLHF. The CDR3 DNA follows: TGCGCCAGCAGCCCAGGGACAGGGGGTTTTTCACCCCTCCACTTT.

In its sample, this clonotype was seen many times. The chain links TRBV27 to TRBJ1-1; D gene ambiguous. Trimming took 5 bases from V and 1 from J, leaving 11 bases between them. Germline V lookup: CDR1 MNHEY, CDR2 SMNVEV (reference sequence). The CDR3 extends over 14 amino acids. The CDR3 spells CASSADWSNTEAFF. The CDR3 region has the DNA TGTGCCAGCAGTGCTGACTGGTCGAACACTGAAGCTTTCTTT.

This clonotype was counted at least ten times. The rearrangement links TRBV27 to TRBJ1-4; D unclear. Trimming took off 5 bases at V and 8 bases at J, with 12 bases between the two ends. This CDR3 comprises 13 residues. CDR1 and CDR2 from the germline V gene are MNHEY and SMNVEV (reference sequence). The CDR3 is CASSLEREEKLFF. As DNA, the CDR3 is TGTGCCAGCAGTCTCGAACGGGAGGAAAAACTGTTTTTT.

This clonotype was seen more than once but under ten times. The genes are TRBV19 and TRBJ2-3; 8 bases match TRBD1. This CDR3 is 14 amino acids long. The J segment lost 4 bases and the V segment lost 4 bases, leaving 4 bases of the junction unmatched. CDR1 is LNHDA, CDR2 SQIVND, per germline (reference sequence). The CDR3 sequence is CASSNAGGADTQYF. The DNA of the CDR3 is TGTGCCAGTAGTAACGCAGGGGGCGCAGATACGCAGTATTTT.

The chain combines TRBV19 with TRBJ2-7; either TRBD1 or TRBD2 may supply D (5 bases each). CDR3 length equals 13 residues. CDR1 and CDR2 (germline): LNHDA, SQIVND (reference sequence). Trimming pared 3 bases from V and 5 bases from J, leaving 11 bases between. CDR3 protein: CASSIWGTHEQYF. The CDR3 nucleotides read TGTGCCAGTAGTATCTGGGGGACCCACGAGCAGTACTTC.

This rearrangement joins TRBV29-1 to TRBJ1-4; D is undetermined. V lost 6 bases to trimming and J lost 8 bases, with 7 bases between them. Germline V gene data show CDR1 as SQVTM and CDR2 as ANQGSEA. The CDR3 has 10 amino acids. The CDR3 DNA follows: TGCAGCGTGATGAAGGAAAAACTGTTTTTT. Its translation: CSVMKEKLFF.

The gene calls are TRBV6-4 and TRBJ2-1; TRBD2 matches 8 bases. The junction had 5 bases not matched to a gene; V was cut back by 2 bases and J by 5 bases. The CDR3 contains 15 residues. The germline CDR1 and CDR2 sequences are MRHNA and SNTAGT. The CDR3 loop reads CASSDRAGGNNEQFF. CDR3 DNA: TGTGCCAGCAGTGACCGGGCGGGGGGTAACAATGAGCAGTTCTTC.

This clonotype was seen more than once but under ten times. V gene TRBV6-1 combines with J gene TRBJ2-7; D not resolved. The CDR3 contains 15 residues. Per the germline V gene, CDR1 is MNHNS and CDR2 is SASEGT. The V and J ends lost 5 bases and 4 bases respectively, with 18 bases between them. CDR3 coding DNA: TGTGCCAGCAGTTACAGCGCAGCCGGCGGATACGAGCAGTACTTC. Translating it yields CASSYSAAGGYEQYF.

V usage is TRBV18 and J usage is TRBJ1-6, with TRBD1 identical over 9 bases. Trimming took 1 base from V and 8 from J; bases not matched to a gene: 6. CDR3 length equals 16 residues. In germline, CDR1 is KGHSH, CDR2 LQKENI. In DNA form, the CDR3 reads TGTGCCAGCTCACCACAGCGATGGACAGGGGATTCACCCCTCCACTTT. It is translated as CASSPQRWTGDSPLHF.

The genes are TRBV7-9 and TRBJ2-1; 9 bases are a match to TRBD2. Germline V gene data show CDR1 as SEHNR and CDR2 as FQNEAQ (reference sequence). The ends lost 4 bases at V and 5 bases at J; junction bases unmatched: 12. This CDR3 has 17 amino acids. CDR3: CASSSGSGGLSNNEQFF. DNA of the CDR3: TGTGCCAGCAGCTCCGGTAGCGGGGGCCTTTCTAACAATGAGCAGTTCTTC.